These 7 T cell receptor beta chains share one sample of origin, sequenced in a study of CD8 T cells in Susac syndrome. Reverse transcription of about 0.5 to 1 ug RNA used random hexamers. In TCRdb, the immunoSEQ multiplex PCR reads were re-called with MiXCR into one record per CDR3 protein. The sample holds 400,000 to 550,000 distinct CDR3 sequences, about 85% seen once. The sequencing input was CD8+ T cells from PBMCs. The receptors were sampled from a human donor with multiple sclerosis.

This clonotype turned up a few times. The V and J genes are TRBV27 and TRBJ1-2; D ambiguous. CDR1 and CDR2 (germline): MNHEY, SMNVEV (reference sequence). The V gene lost 3 bases and the J gene lost 5 bases, with 10 bases spanning the gap. The CDR3 runs 13 residues. CDR3 in DNA: TGTGCCAGCAGTTTTGGAGGAGGGTATGGCTACACCTTC. This encodes CASSFGGGYGYTF.

V gene TRBV27 combines with J gene TRBJ1-6; TRBD1 might be the D (5 bases). CDR3 size: 14 residues. Germline CDR1 and CDR2: MNHEY and SMNVEV (reference sequence). Trimming stripped 2 bases from V and 10 bases from J, with 12 bases between. The CDR3 DNA follows: TGTGCCAGCAGTTTACCAGGGTTAAGGTCACCCCTCCACTTT. Translating it yields CASSLPGLRSPLHF.

The rearrangement joins TRBV12-3 or TRBV12-4 to TRBJ1-2, with D hard to call. The CDR3 is made up of 13 amino acids. V lost 6 bases to trimming and J lost 4 bases, with 12 bases between them. In DNA form, the CDR3 reads TGTGCCAGCAGCTCAACGGGGAGCTATGGCTACACCTTC. It codes for CASSSTGSYGYTF.

The genes are TRBV4-2 and TRBJ2-3; TRBD2 agrees at 7 bases. CDR1 and CDR2 from the germline V gene are LGHNA and YNFKEQ. V dropped 7 bases and J dropped 2; count of bases not matched to a gene: 3. CDR3 length: 13 residues. CDR3 loop: CASTGTTTDTQYF. In nucleotides, the CDR3 is TGTGCCAGCACCGGGACTACCACAGATACGCAGTATTTT.

The rearrangement links TRBV14 to TRBJ2-1; a possible D gene is TRBD1 (6 bases). V lost 4 bases and J lost 7, with 17 bases in between. This CDR3 is 15 amino acids long. CDR1 and CDR2 from the germline V gene are SGHDN and FVKESK. The CDR3 reads CASSLDSDLMNEQFF. The CDR3 nucleotides are TGTGCCAGCAGCCTGGACAGTGATTTAATGAATGAGCAGTTCTTC.

This clonotype was counted a single time. J is TRBJ2-7 and V is TRBV12-3 or TRBV12-4; D is ambiguous. Trimming pared 6 bases from V and 2 bases from J, leaving 11 bases between. The CDR3 is 13 amino acids. CDR3 sequence reads: CASSLQKTYEQYF. CDR3 coding DNA: TGTGCCAGCAGCCTGCAAAAAACCTACGAGCAGTACTTC.

The rearrangement links TRBV18 to TRBJ2-7; D is unresolved. This CDR3 contains 15 residues. Per the germline V gene, CDR1 is KGHSH and CDR2 is LQKENI. Trimming pared 0 bases from V and 5 bases from J, leaving 14 bases between. The CDR3 spells CASSPPTPRLDEQYF. The CDR3 DNA follows: TGTGCCAGCTCACCACCGACCCCAAGGTTGGACGAGCAGTACTTC.